The 13 T cell receptor beta chains reported below all come from one sample, sequenced in a study of human T cells and chemical hapten exposure. TCRdb analysed the RACE reads with MiXCR anew, one entry per CDR3 protein. Of around 120,000 distinct CDR3 sequences listed, approximately 13% were seen once; the top ten hold roughly 2.8%. Time point: pre-sensitization, week 0. Treatment given: therapeutic diphenylcyclopropenone sensitization with weekly scalp DPC. The starting material was whole blood, obtained in connection with sensitization to the hapten diphenylcyclopropenone (DPC). Receptors originate from a woman in her late teens or twenties with alopecia areata. Some clones in this sample may be carry-over from other donors' samples.

This clonotype was recorded a few times. The chain links TRBV2 to TRBJ1-2; 8 nucleotides line up with TRBD1. With 8 bases clipped from V and 4 bases from J, the junction kept 0 bases outside the gene matches. The CDR3 length is 11 residues. Per the germline V gene, CDR1 is SNHLY and CDR2 is FYNNEI. The CDR3 DNA reads TGTGCCAGCGGGACAGGCTATGGCTACACCTTC. Translated: CASGTGYGYTF.

V is TRBV10-3 and J is TRBJ2-7; 7 bases map to TRBD1. Looked up from germline, CDR1 is ENHRY and CDR2 is SYGVKD. Trimming cost V 3 bases and J 2 bases; bases outside gene matches: 1. This CDR3 has 13 residues. CDR3 in amino acids: CAISETGAYEQYF. In DNA form, the CDR3 reads TGTGCCATCAGTGAAACAGGGGCCTACGAGCAGTACTTC.

The chain carries TRBV6-6 and TRBJ1-1; D uncertain. The V gene lost 5 bases and the J gene lost 4 bases, with 11 bases spanning the gap. The CDR3 extends over 13 amino acids. Looked up from germline, CDR1 is MNHNY and CDR2 is SVGAGI (reference sequence). CDR3 residues: CASSPGSPTEAFF. CDR3 bases: TGTGCCAGCAGTCCCGGGTCTCCCACTGAAGCTTTCTTT.

V and J are TRBV4-2 and TRBJ1-4, with D uncertain. V shed 2 bases and J shed 0 bases, with 10 bases lying between them. The CDR3 is made up of 16 amino acids. Germline V CDR1 and CDR2: LGHNA, YNFKEQ. In nucleotides, the CDR3 is TGTGCCAGCAGCCAAAACCGAGCTGCAACTAATGAAAAACTGTTTTTT. It translates to CASSQNRAATNEKLFF.

This clonotype came up many times. The chain employs TRBV11-3 and TRBJ1-5, with D possibly being TRBD1 (6 bases). Germline V gene sequence: CDR1 SGHNT, CDR2 YENEEA. V was clipped by 1 base and J by 4 bases, with 17 bases between them. This CDR3 has 17 amino acids. CDR3 nucleotide sequence: TGTGCCAGCAGCTTAGTCCCCAACAGGGTAAGGAATCAGCCCCAGCATTTT. Its translation is CASSLVPNRVRNQPQHF.

A word on this clonotype: This may come from a read error, since a much larger clone is one base off. The chain uses TRBV10-3 and TRBJ1-2; the D is unclear. This CDR3 comprises 14 residues. Germline lookup yields CDR1 ENHRY and CDR2 SYGVKD. V was clipped by 7 bases and J by 2 bases, with 14 bases between them. In nucleotides, the CDR3 is TGTGCCATCACCACCGGGCAGGCAAACTATGGCTACACCTTC. The encoded protein is CAITTGQANYGYTF.

The chain is built from TRBV5-6 and TRBJ2-1; 7 positions match TRBD2. V shed 4 bases and J 0 bases; nucleotides not matched to a gene: 13. Germline V gene sequence: CDR1 SGHDT, CDR2 YYEEEE. The CDR3 has 18 residues. The CDR3 loop is CASSPWTSPGGSYNEQFF. In DNA form, the CDR3 reads TGTGCCAGCAGCCCCTGGACCTCCCCGGGGGGCTCCTACAATGAGCAGTTCTTC.

This rearrangement joins TRBV4-2 to TRBJ2-7; the D gene is possibly TRBD2 (7 bases). This CDR3 comprises 14 residues. The germline CDR1 and CDR2 sequences are LGHNA and YNFKEQ. The ends were cut back, 2 bases at V and 3 bases at J, with 11 bases in the middle. CDR3 in amino acids: CASSQSGEGYEQYF. The DNA of the CDR3 is TGTGCCAGCAGCCAATCAGGGGAGGGCTACGAGCAGTACTTC.

This clonotype was seen only a few times. V is TRBV12-3 or TRBV12-4 and J is TRBJ2-7; possibly TRBD1 for D (5 bases). V shed 3 bases and J shed 2 bases, with 8 bases lying between them. The CDR3 runs to 13 residues. DNA of the CDR3: TGTGCCAGCAGTTTTTTGGACACCTACGAGCAGTACTTC. The encoded protein is CASSFLDTYEQYF.

The chain carries TRBV7-9 and TRBJ1-6; no clear D gene. V gave up 5 bases and J gave up 6 bases, with 5 bases separating them. CDR3 size: 12 residues. Germline loops: CDR1 SEHNR, CDR2 FQNEAQ (reference sequence). CDR3 sequence (DNA): TGTGCCAGCAGCCCGCCTAATTCACCCCTCCACTTT. It is translated as CASSPPNSPLHF.

This clonotype was seen a handful of times. The chain uses TRBV6-2 or TRBV6-3 and TRBJ2-3; TRBD2 aligns across 13 bases. The CDR3 covers 16 residues. The V gene's germline CDR1 is MNHEY and CDR2 SVGEGT. V was pared by 6 bases and J by 6 bases, with 9 bases of the junction left unmatched. For the CDR3, the DNA is TGTGCCAGCAGCCGGACTAGCGGGGGCATAGCGGATACGCAGTATTTT. Protein sequence: CASSRTSGGIADTQYF.

This clonotype was found a few times. V and J are TRBV7-9 and TRBJ2-1, with TRBD1 matching 11 bases. V trimming: 4 bases; J trimming: 0 bases; junction bases outside the gene matches: 5. The CDR3 covers 17 residues. Per the germline V gene, CDR1 is SEHNR and CDR2 is FQNEAQ (reference sequence). As DNA, the CDR3 is TGTGCCAGCAGCTCATCCGGGACAGGGGGCTCCTACAATGAGCAGTTCTTC. This encodes CASSSSGTGGSYNEQFF.

This clonotype was counted between two and nine times. The chain is built from TRBV7-9 and TRBJ2-6; no reliable D call. Deletions cut 6 bases from V and 0 bases from J, with 15 bases between. This CDR3 contains 17 residues. Germline V CDR1 and CDR2: SEHNR, FQNEAQ (reference sequence). This chain's CDR3 is CASRLGLADSGANVLTF. CDR3 DNA sequence: TGTGCCAGCAGGCTAGGGTTGGCCGACTCTGGGGCCAACGTCCTGACTTTC.